Listed below are T cell receptor beta chains from one sample, sequenced in a study of blood T cell repertoires in COVID-19. The data were produced by immunoSEQ multiplex PCR, yet TCRdb's version contains in-frame clones alone and is incomplete. The profile shows fewer than 200,000 clones, 83% of them singletons. The sequencing input was PBMCs or T cells enriched from blood (not recorded which). All receptors come from a woman aged 45-65 years in a cohort exposed to, infected with or recovered from COVID-19 (not recorded which). The CDR3 runs from the conserved cysteine through the conserved F or W. The order of the fields is CDR3 length, D gene, clone size, V gene, J gene, CDR3 DNA, CDR3 protein. A D gene is named only where the DNA matches it firmly. The size entry is marked missing in some rows and otherwise reads once, few, many or a size class.

11	.	few	TRBV7-9	TRBJ2-1	TGTGCCAGCAGCCGGGACAATGAGCAGTTCTTC	CASSRDNEQFF
17	TRBD2	.	TRBV28	TRBJ2-1	TGTGCCAGCAGTTGGCAATCTAGCGGGAGGGCATACAATGAGCAGTTCTTC	CASSWQSSGRAYNEQFF
15	TRBD2	.	TRBV6-5	TRBJ2-2	TGTGCCAGCAGCCGAGGACTAGCGGGAGGCGGGGAGCTGTTTTTT	CASSRGLAGGGELFF
16	TRBD1	.	TRBV9	TRBJ2-7	TGTGCCAGCAGCGCCTTACCGGGACAGGGTCACCACGAGCAGTACTTC	CASSALPGQGHHEQYF
13	TRBD1	.	TRBV29-1	TRBJ1-1	TGCAGCGTCGGGACAGGGGGACACACTGAAGCTTTCTTT	CSVGTGGHTEAFF
13	.	.	TRBV3-1/TRBV3-2	TRBJ2-7	TGTGCCAGCAGCCAAGGTCTATCCTACGAGCAGTACTTC	CASSQGLSYEQYF
20	TRBD2	.	TRBV7-8	TRBJ2-3	TGTGCCAGCAGCCCCAAGCAGACTAGCGGGGGGGCCGTTAGCACAGATACGCAGTATTTT	CASSPKQTSGGAVSTDTQYF
15	.	once	TRBV7-2	TRBJ2-6	TGTGCCAGCAGCTTCCAGACATCTGGGGCCAACGTCCTGACTTTC	CASSFQTSGANVLTF
16	.	.	TRBV2	TRBJ1-6	TGTGCCAGCAGTGACGACAGCGCTAACTATAATTCACCCCTCCACTTT	CASSDDSANYNSPLHF
13	.	.	TRBV19	TRBJ1-4	TGTGCCAGTACGTCACGGGATAATGAAAAACTGTTTTTT	CASTSRDNEKLFF
16	.	.	TRBV27	TRBJ1-5	TGTGCCAGCAGTTTTTGGCCGACGACCGGGGGACAGCCCCAGCATTTT	CASSFWPTTGGQPQHF
17	.	few	TRBV3-1/TRBV3-2	TRBJ2-1	TGTGCCAGCAGCCAAGATTGGGTGGGGAGCTCCTACAATGAGCAGTTCTTC	CASSQDWVGSSYNEQFF
13	.	.	TRBV27	TRBJ1-1	TGTGCCAGCAGTGTCACAGAAAACACTGAAGCTTTCTTT	CASSVTENTEAFF
13	TRBD1	few	TRBV30	TRBJ2-7	TGTGCCTGGAGGGCTACAGGGGTCCGCGAGCAGTACTTC	CAWRATGVREQYF
14	.	.	TRBV6-5	TRBJ1-1	TGTGCCAGCGCGGTCAGCCCGGGGGTCACTGAAGCTTTCTTT	CASAVSPGVTEAFF
15	.	.	TRBV27	TRBJ2-3	TGTGCCACAGCAATCCTGCAGGGACACACAGATACGCAGTATTTT	CATAILQGHTDTQYF
16	TRBD1	.	TRBV3-1/TRBV3-2	TRBJ1-1	TGTGCCAGCAGCTGGGACAGCATATCAATGAACACTGAAGCTTTCTTT	CASSWDSISMNTEAFF
14	TRBD2	.	TRBV9	TRBJ2-1	TGTGCCAGCAGCGTAGTAGCGGGGAGGGGTGAGCAGTTCTTC	CASSVVAGRGEQFF
16	TRBD1	.	TRBV4-1	TRBJ2-4	TGCGCCAGCAGCCAAGGGTCGGGACAGGTAAAAAACATTCAGTACTTC	CASSQGSGQVKNIQYF
16	.	.	TRBV7-2	TRBJ1-4	TGTGCCAGCAGCAGAGAGGGGGGGGCAGGGGTTAAAAAACTGTTTTTT	CASSREGGAGVKKLFF
17	TRBD2	.	TRBV6-6	TRBJ2-5	TGTGCCAGCAGTCCGCGAGGGGTGCGGGGGTACCAAGAGACCCAGTACTTC	CASSPRGVRGYQETQYF
13	.	.	TRBV7-2	TRBJ1-1	TGTGCCAGCAGCTTAACCGGGAACACTGAAGCTTTCTTT	CASSLTGNTEAFF
15	.	.	TRBV4-2	TRBJ1-1	TGTGCCAGCAGCCAAGAGGGCAGCATGAACACTGAAGCTTTCTTT	CASSQEGSMNTEAFF
17	TRBD2	.	TRBV5-1	TRBJ2-7	TGCGCCAGCAGCCCCCGAACTAGCGGGGAAAGCTCCTACGAGCAGTACTTC	CASSPRTSGESSYEQYF
15	.	.	TRBV19	TRBJ1-1	TGTGCCAGTAGTATAGGAGGGGGTCTTAACGCTGAAGCTTTCTTT	CASSIGGGLNAEAFF
13	TRBD1	.	TRBV5-1	TRBJ1-2	TGCGCCAGCTCTACCGGGACAGGGGGCGAAAACACCTTC	CASSTGTGGENTF
17	.	.	TRBV27	TRBJ2-7	TGTGCCAGCAGCTCAACCCGCGGAACTAGTTACCTCTACGAGCAGTACTTC	CASSSTRGTSYLYEQYF
15	TRBD1	.	TRBV5-1	TRBJ2-7	TGCGCCAGCAGCTTCTCTGGGACAGGGAGTGACGAGCAGTACTTC	CASSFSGTGSDEQYF
16	.	once	TRBV6-5	TRBJ2-5	TGTGCCAGCAGTTACTCGAAACCGGACAAGGGAGAGACCCAGTACTTC	CASSYSKPDKGETQYF
16	.	once	TRBV28	TRBJ2-7	TGTGCCAGCAGATCCGTACGGTCCGGTGACACCTACGAGCAGTACTTC	CASRSVRSGDTYEQYF
17	.	.	TRBV28	TRBJ1-4	TGTGCCAGCAGTTCCCGACAGAGGAGTGTTCCTAATGAAAAACTGTTTTTT	CASSSRQRSVPNEKLFF
16	.	.	TRBV3-1/TRBV3-2	TRBJ1-6	TGTGCCAGCAGCCGAAAGGGGCGGGGGGTGGATTCACCCCTCCACTTT	CASSRKGRGVDSPLHF
15	.	.	TRBV18	TRBJ1-5	TGTGCCAGCTCACCGGGCAGGGAGGGAGGTCAGCCCCAGCATTTT	CASSPGREGGQPQHF
14	TRBD1	.	TRBV11-3	TRBJ1-1	TGTGCCAGCAGCACGACAGGGGCTGGCACTGAAGCTTTCTTT	CASSTTGAGTEAFF
14	.	.	TRBV19	TRBJ1-1	TGTGCCAGTGGGACGAGGGGGGGGCACACTGAAGCTTTCTTT	CASGTRGGHTEAFF
16	TRBD2	.	TRBV18	TRBJ2-1	TGTGCCAGCTCAGCGGGGACTAGCGGGGGTATTGATGAGCAGTTCTTC	CASSAGTSGGIDEQFF
12	.	.	TRBV5-4	TRBJ1-1	TGTGCCAGCAGCGCCAGGGTCGGTGAAGCTTTCTTT	CASSARVGEAFF
20	.	.	TRBV7-8	TRBJ2-4	TGTGCCAGCAGCTCTCGAGCTAGCGTTCTGGGGCAACTAGCCAAAAACATTCAGTACTTC	CASSSRASVLGQLAKNIQYF
16	TRBD1	.	TRBV23-1	TRBJ2-3	TGCGCCAGCAGTCATCGACAGGGGGCGCGAACAGATACGCAGTATTTT	CASSHRQGARTDTQYF
16	.	.	TRBV5-5	TRBJ1-3	TGTGCCAGCAGCTTCTCACACCTTTCCTCTGGAAACACCATATATTTT	CASSFSHLSSGNTIYF
14	.	.	TRBV6-4	TRBJ2-2	TGTGCCAGCAGTAAGCAGGGTGGAACCGGGGAGCTGTTTTTT	CASSKQGGTGELFF
16	TRBD1	.	TRBV4-2	TRBJ1-6	TGTGCCAGCAGCCACATGGGGACAGGGACGAGGTCACCCCTCCACTTT	CASSHMGTGTRSPLHF
12	TRBD1	.	TRBV10-2	TRBJ1-1	TGCGCCAGCAGCCCGGGACAGACTGAAGCTTTCTTT	CASSPGQTEAFF